These T cell receptor beta chains were read from a single sample in a study of regulatory T cells in long-lasting Graves disease. Each CDR3 protein gets one entry after TCRdb re-called the multiplex PCR reads with MiXCR. This table holds about 450,000 distinct CDR3 sequences, roughly a quarter found once. The specimen comprised peripheral blood mononuclear cells (PBMCs), sampled when the disease was refractory, from a patient treated with antithyroid drugs. The receptors originated from a female donor with Graves disease. CDR3s include the opening cysteine and the closing phenylalanine or tryptophan.

cdr3_aa,v_call
CATVPYEQYF,TRBV2
CASSPLVGDRSYERYF,TRBV18
CASSPAGGYTF,TRBV6-1
CASGMEGAPGYTF,TRBV19
CASRGVLEQYF,TRBV6-1
CASSGGQTRGYTF,TRBV11-1
CASSLWGLAGRAYEQYF,TRBV5-1
CASSLAGGRNIQYF,TRBV5-6
CASSLWGFYSSKPNTGELFF,TRBV28
CSARDGGPGGRLSLHF,TRBV20-1
CSAKPLGGVNTEAFF,TRBV20-1
CATIKDSYQGYTF,TRBV6-1
CASSMAGEGPYEQYF,TRBV19
CAGSPPPTSVDEQYF,TRBV18
CASSSGGVDTQYF,TRBV28
CASSVAGGPGEQYF,TRBV7-6
CASSQGLAGGRGHEQYF,TRBV4-1
CASSLMLNTEAFF,TRBV7-3
CASSYGRANTEAFF,TRBV12-3/TRBV12-4
CASSPPSVAYGYTF,TRBV18
CASSQGSYNEQFF,TRBV6-1
CASSEPTSEKANTGELFF,TRBV10-1
CSVGRDRGLEQYF,TRBV29-1
CASSSNRWTGDNQPQHF,TRBV7-8
CSARPSPSSGNTIYF,TRBV20-1
CSAITMTVQDTEAFF,TRBV20-1
CASSPGTLGANVLTF,TRBV9
CASAFRNRDRDSNQPQHF,TRBV25-1
CASSYEFGEQYF,TRBV6-2/TRBV6-3
CASSPFNEKLFF,TRBV18
CAISEPGVFEQYF,TRBV10-3
CSAPRGGADTQYF,TRBV20-1
CASSPGLAGPQYF,TRBV7-2
CALTVQDGLYEQYF,TRBV2
CASTSGQGFSEQYF,TRBV28
CASSPQGPTEAFF,TRBV18
CASSQEGLRAFF,TRBV14
CASSPPSGSGNTIYF,TRBV18
CASSMTTGGRQPQHF,TRBV19
CASSFTNSNTEAFF,TRBV5-1
CSVLTRNYGYTF,TRBV29-1
CASSYDPWTGGSTEAFF,TRBV6-5
CSASGGASEKLFF,TRBV20-1
CSVGALGGGLPSIQYF,TRBV29-1
CASSPTSGSQTQYF,TRBV5-1
CAISGEGVVGNTIYF,TRBV10-3
CSARVINYEQYF,TRBV20-1
CASSLSKGGTGELFF,TRBV28
CASSVQGETQYF,TRBV9
CAWRIRGAGEKLFF,TRBV30
CASSYSLYYPPEQYF,TRBV6-9
CAISQTYEQYF,TRBV10-3
CASRKTSGTGELFF,TRBV2